The rows below give T cell receptor beta chains drawn from one sample of a study of early T cells in non-severe SARS-CoV-2 infection. Via MiXCR, TCRdb re-called the 5' RACE reads, giving one row per CDR3 protein. The sample gives approximately 50,000 distinct CDR3 sequences, around an eighth of which show up once; around 1.4% is in the top ten. Sequencing was performed on whole blood. The source of these receptors is an adult who was a healthcare worker with PCR-confirmed SARS-CoV-2 infection or an uninfected control (not recorded which). Both conserved end residues are part of each CDR3. Only some rows state a clone size, as once, few, many or a class for expanded clones.

clone size,V gene,J gene,CDR3 protein
few,TRBV2,TRBJ2-4,CASSDGGGAKNIQYF
many,TRBV2,TRBJ1-2,CASRGQAGGYTF
many,TRBV18,TRBJ2-7,CASSSDYEQYF
few,TRBV27,TRBJ1-5,CASSPFSDRVNQPQHF
many,TRBV12-3/TRBV12-4,TRBJ1-5,CASTLSNQPQHF
.,TRBV11-2,TRBJ1-1,CASSRIDRGNTEAFF
few,TRBV11-1,TRBJ1-6,CASRTGGSSPLHF
.,TRBV19,TRBJ1-3,CASSIEAVPGNTIYF
few,TRBV9,TRBJ2-4,CASSGVAKNIQYF
few,TRBV7-6,TRBJ1-6,CASSFTRGAYNSPLHF
.,TRBV6-5,TRBJ2-2,CASSLTITGELFF
many,TRBV12-3/TRBV12-4,TRBJ1-2,CASSFRGLQGTPYGYTF
.,TRBV27,TRBJ1-1,CATPGQGRIDTEAFF
.,TRBV24-1,TRBJ1-2,CATSDDRGYGYTF
many,TRBV19,TRBJ2-1,CASRASGQGPGNEQFF
many,TRBV7-8,TRBJ2-2,CASSIQGAYTGELFF
few,TRBV6-5,TRBJ2-7,CASSPSGQGGQQYF
once,TRBV5-6,TRBJ2-7,CASSLRKPGLGLYEQYF
.,TRBV4-1,TRBJ1-1,CASSLSKGARNTEAFF
many,TRBV19,TRBJ2-3,CASTRLPGRGTDTQYF
.,TRBV2,TRBJ1-2,CASSPRDSYGYTF
few,TRBV29-1,TRBJ2-4,CSVAVGGNIQYF
.,TRBV19,TRBJ1-4,CASSLGRTNEKLFF
few,TRBV9,TRBJ2-1,CASSETTSMDEQFF
many,TRBV10-1,TRBJ1-1,CASSESGQSRETEAFF
many,TRBV19,TRBJ2-6,CASLRGGTSGANVLTF
.,TRBV16,TRBJ1-2,CASSQTPSYGYTF
few,TRBV29-1,TRBJ1-3,CSVSAPSTIYF
few,TRBV27,TRBJ2-3,CASRGIGQYF
many,TRBV6-4,TRBJ2-2,CASSWTSGTGELFF
.,TRBV2,TRBJ1-5,CASSLEGTGSGQPQHF
many,TRBV5-4,TRBJ2-3,CASSLGSGLAGESTDTQYF
.,TRBV6-6,TRBJ1-5,CASKENNQPQHF
few,TRBV20-1,TRBJ2-3,CSASGLAGGQDTQYF
few,TRBV18,TRBJ2-4,CASSPPDGAGGGIQYF
.,TRBV29-1,TRBJ1-1,CSAHPGVGRAFF
few,TRBV4-1,TRBJ1-4,CASSQDRDPGKLFF
many,TRBV5-1,TRBJ2-5,CASSPGLQETQYF
few,TRBV12-3/TRBV12-4,TRBJ2-7,CASAIGTRPHEQYF
many,TRBV21-1,TRBJ2-4,CASSNGDRNGKNIQYF
.,TRBV7-9,TRBJ1-3,CASSLGPRGNTIYF
.,TRBV5-1,TRBJ2-4,CASSLARGDKNIQYF
many,TRBV18,TRBJ1-1,CASSQGGGNTEAFF
few,TRBV27,TRBJ1-4,CASSLAGLGEKLFF
.,TRBV2,TRBJ1-1,CASSEALPGQGRETNTEAFF
.,TRBV4-2,TRBJ2-5,CASSSGTSGKQETQYF
.,TRBV28,TRBJ1-2,CASSLFGVQDGYTF
many,TRBV7-2,TRBJ2-5,CASSSRTRRTAQETQYF
.,TRBV6-5,TRBJ2-5,CASSYGGSDQETQYF
many,TRBV7-2,TRBJ2-3,CASSFSGGRSTDTQYF